This TCR beta chain appears in the sequencing data of a study of blood T cell repertoires in COVID-19. Study details: Acute and convalescent COVID-19 samples came from the United States, Italy and Spain.

Study processing details: Amplifying reference gene primers gave estimates of nucleated cell counts. Method: immunoSEQ multiplex PCR; TCRdb's copy keeps in-frame clones and lacks some. D and trimming come from the DNA, and the V and J calls and clone size come from that table. The sample lists 150,000 to 180,000 clones, about 88% seen once, with approximately 2.3% in the top ten. CDR1 is SNHLY, CDR2 FYNNEI, per germline. Trimming cost V 4 bases and J 1 base, with 13 bases left between them. The CDR3 covers 15 residues. This chain connects TRBV2 to TRBJ1-2, with unresolved D. The source of this sequence is a woman in her 70s with acute or convalescent COVID-19. The sample taken for sequencing was peripheral blood. CDR3 in DNA: TGTGCCAGCAGTGTACAGAATCTAAATAACTATGGCTACACCTTC. Its protein product is CASSVQNLNNYGYTF.